The clone carrying this T cell receptor (beta chain) was recorded only once. No antigen is known for it. The sample belongs to a study of OX40 agonist ivuxolimab in advanced cancers. Study context: Partial responses occurred in Three dose-escalation patients, one with hepatocellular carcinoma and two with cutaneous melanoma.

Study conclusions and caveats: Averaged across samples, CD8+ T cells carried more expanded clones than CD4+ did. In a subset of nonresponders, normalized T-cell clonal expansion was also low. Clonal expansion from baseline to week 6 occurred in both CD4+ and CD8+ T cells.

Method: immunoSEQ multiplex PCR; TCRdb's copy keeps in-frame clones and lacks some. There are about 81,000 clones in the sample; 88% occur only once, and 0.4% to 0.6% lies in the top ten. CDR3 size: 13 residues. Trimming shortened V by 3 bases and J by 3 bases, and 8 bases separated the two germline ends. Germline V lookup: CDR1 LGHNT, CDR2 FRNRAP. The chain employs TRBV12-5 and TRBJ1-1; no firm D call. This TCR was recovered from an adult with an advanced solid tumor such as melanoma, head and neck, liver or kidney cancer. Sequencing used CD4+ or CD8+ T cells sorted from blood, obtained in a trial of the OX40 agonist ivuxolimab. DNA of the CDR3: TGTGCTAGTGGTTTAGAAACGGACACTGAAGCTTTCTTT. Its translation is CASGLETDTEAFF.